The subject of this entry is one T cell receptor beta chain. No antigen is known for it. This sample stems from a study of T cell responses to AZD1222 COVID-19 vaccine. General study points: Baseline seropositivity characterized only six or seven AZD1222 recipients. Repertoires in all cases were sampled only once the peak T cell response had passed. Spike-wide vaccine-associated CD4 TCRs dominated at 160-218 and 743-854.

Repertoires were generated with immunoSEQ multiplex PCR, while TCRdb's copy carries only in-frame clones and drops some. The repertoire includes about 130,000 clones, over 90% of them detected once, and about 0.91% sits in the top ten. Trimming removed 1 base at V and 8 bases at J, with 9 bases between. The CDR3 runs 12 residues. CDR1 is GTSNPN and CDR2 is SVGIG in the germline V gene (reference sequence). Sequencing was performed on peripheral blood, taken on day 0 of AZD1222 vaccination. The clonotype comes from an adult in good health. The chain recombines TRBV30 with TRBJ2-1, with no clear D. The DNA for the CDR3 is TGTGCCTGGAGTGACGGGTCCTATGAGCAGTTCTTC. It is translated as CAWSDGSYEQFF. The whole variable domain, remainder taken from reference TRBV30 and TRBJ2-1, is SQTIHQWPATLVQPVGSPLSLECTVEGTSNPNLYWYRQAAGRGLQLLFYSVGIGQISSEVPQNLSASRPQDRQFILSSKKLLLSDSGFYLCAWSDGSYEQFFGPGTRLTVL.